One and the same sample provided the 7 T cell receptor beta chains below, sequenced in a study of blood T cells in healthy people across ages. The authors ran a second PCR of about 6 to 11 cycles using a sample-barcoded 5' primer and a J-beta primer mix. TCRdb recomputed calls from the 5' RACE reads with MiXCR, one row per CDR3 protein. The sample includes 1.8 million or so distinct CDR3 sequences, about two fifths of them seen just once. Sequencing was carried out using blood. Receptors originate from a human donor in good health.

With respect to this clonotype: At one end the junction does not follow the germline gene, possibly because of a read error. CDR3 residues: CASSPADRGPYNGQFF. The CDR3 nucleotides read TGTGCCAGCAGCCCGGCGGACAGGGGACCCTACAATGGGCAGTTCTTC. The chain employs TRBV7-9 and TRBJ2-1, with TRBD1 matching over 9 bases. This CDR3 comprises 16 residues. Germline values: CDR1 SEHNR, CDR2 FQNEAQ (reference sequence). The whole variable domain, filled in from reference TRBV7-9 and TRBJ2-1, reads DTGVSQNPRHKITKRGQNVTFRCDPISEHNRLYWYRQTLGQGPEFLTYFQNEAQLEKSRLLSDRFSAERPKGSFSTLEIQRTEQGDSAMYLCASSPADRGPYNGQFFGPGTRLTVL.

The chain is built from TRBV24-1 and TRBJ2-1, with 7 bases lining up with TRBD2. The CDR3 is 17 amino acids. Trimming took 3 bases from V and 4 from J; bases not matched to a gene: 11. Per germline, CDR1 KGHDR and CDR2 SFDVKD. CDR3 DNA: TGTGCCACCAGTGATGTGGTAGGAGCGGGGTTATACAATGAGCAGTTCTTC. Translation: CATSDVVGAGLYNEQFF.

There are a few counts of this clonotype. The chain uses TRBV6-2 or TRBV6-3 and TRBJ1-5; 7 bases align to TRBD1. Germline V CDR1 and CDR2: MNHEY, SVGEGT. V dropped 4 bases and J dropped 6; count of bases not matched to a gene: 9. This CDR3 spans 15 amino acids. DNA of the CDR3: TGTGCCAGCAGTTTCTGGACAGGTCGGGGTCAGCCCCAGCATTTT. It codes for CASSFWTGRGQPQHF.

The gene calls are TRBV15 and TRBJ2-5, with D unclear. Trimming took off 6 bases at V and 4 bases at J, with 3 bases between the two ends. The CDR3 is 10 residues long. Per the germline V gene, CDR1 is LNHNV and CDR2 is YYDKDF (reference sequence). Written as DNA, the CDR3 is TGTGCCACCAGGGGAGAGACCCAGTACTTC. Protein sequence: CATRGETQYF.

The sample holds a few counts of this clonotype. This CDR3 is CASGRQLTPLHF. CDR3 nucleotide sequence: TGTGCCAGCGGTCGACAGTTAACACCCCTCCACTTT. V usage is TRBV6-2 or TRBV6-3 and J usage is TRBJ1-6; D is perhaps TRBD1 (5 bases). Looked up from germline, CDR1 is MNHEY and CDR2 is SVGEGT. The V and J ends lost 8 bases and 11 bases respectively, with 13 bases between them. The length of the CDR3 is 12 residues.

The V call is TRBV12-3 or TRBV12-4, the J call TRBJ1-2; D is possibly TRBD1 (5 bases). Trimming stripped 0 bases from V and 2 bases from J, with 10 bases between. The CDR3 has 15 residues. As DNA, the CDR3 is TGTGCCAGCAGTTTAGCTGGGGCATCGAACTATGGCTACACCTTC. Protein: CASSLAGASNYGYTF.

The chain employs TRBV28 and TRBJ2-7; D unresolved. The germline V gene has CDR1 MDHEN and CDR2 SYDVKM. Deletions cut 5 bases from V and 3 bases from J, with 17 bases between. The CDR3 is made up of 15 amino acids. CDR3 nucleotides: TGTGCCAGCAGTCCCCGAACGGAGAACCGCTACGAGCAGTACTTC. It is translated as CASSPRTENRYEQYF.